This T cell receptor beta chain was found in a study of beta chain features in type 1 diabetes. Across the whole study: Sorted cells, some 98,000,000 in number, were examined across all samples. Findings and limits, study-wide: VDJ junctions sequenced from type 1 diabetes patients showed fewer insertions and more deletions. Patients with Type 1 diabetes showed moderately but significantly shorter TCRB CDR3s in all four CD4+ subsets.

Points on this clone: Its antigen is unidentified.

This CDR3 spans 18 amino acids. The germline V and J ends were trimmed by 4 bases and 0 bases, with 23 bases remaining between them. The germline V gene has CDR1 SGHNT and CDR2 YYREEE (reference sequence). The investigators reverse transcribed all of the isolated RNA, so they sequenced expressed TCRB transcripts. The table came from immunoSEQ multiplex PCR; TCRdb's copy has only in-frame clones and leaves some out. Among about 340,000 clones listed, around 8% were seen once. A heparinised blood draw that averaged roughly 110 mL was obtained once from each donor. Sequenced input: central memory CD4+ T cells from blood. This receptor was identified in a young woman in good health. The V and J genes are TRBV5-4 and TRBJ2-7, with D perhaps matching TRBD2 (7 bases). In DNA, the CDR3 is TGTGCCAGCAGCCAAGGAATGGGGCGGCGGGGGCTCTCCTACGAGCAGTACTTC. The encoded protein is CASSQGMGRRGLSYEQYF.